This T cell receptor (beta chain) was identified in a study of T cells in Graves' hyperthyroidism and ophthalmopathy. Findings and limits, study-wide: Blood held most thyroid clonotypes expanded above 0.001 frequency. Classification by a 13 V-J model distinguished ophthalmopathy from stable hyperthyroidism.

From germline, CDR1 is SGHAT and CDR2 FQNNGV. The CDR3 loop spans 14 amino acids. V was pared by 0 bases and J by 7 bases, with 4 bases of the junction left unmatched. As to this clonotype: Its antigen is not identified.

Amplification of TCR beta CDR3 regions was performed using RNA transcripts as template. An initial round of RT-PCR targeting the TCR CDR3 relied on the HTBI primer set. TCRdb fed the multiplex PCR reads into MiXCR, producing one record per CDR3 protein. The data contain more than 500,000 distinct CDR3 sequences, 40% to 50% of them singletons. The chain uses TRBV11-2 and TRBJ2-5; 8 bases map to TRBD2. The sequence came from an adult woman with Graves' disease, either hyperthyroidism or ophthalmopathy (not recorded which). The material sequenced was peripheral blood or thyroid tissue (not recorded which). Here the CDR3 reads CASSLEASGRTQYF. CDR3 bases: TGTGCCAGCAGCTTAGAAGCTAGCGGGCGGACCCAGTACTTC. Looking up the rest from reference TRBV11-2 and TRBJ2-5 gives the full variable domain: EAGVAQSPRYKIIEKRQSVAFWCNPISGHATLYWYQQILGQGPKLLIQFQNNGVVDDSQLPKDRFSAERLKGVDSTLKIQPAKLEDSAVYLCASSLEASGRTQYFGPGTRLLVL.